The 12 T cell receptor beta chains below come from one sample, sequenced in a study of T-cell reconstitution after alpha-beta-depleted transplantation in children. Unique molecular identifiers were incorporated into the prepared TCRbeta library. TCRdb used MiXCR to reprocess the PCR reads, holding one entry per CDR3 protein. This table holds under 70,000 distinct CDR3 sequences, 11% found once. This sample comprised PBMCs, obtained before TCRalphabeta/CD19-depleted stem cell transplant. The receptor set was obtained from a boy aged 10-17 years with acute myeloid leukemia, due to receive a stem cell transplant.

This clonotype appeared many times. The rearrangement joins TRBV7-8 to TRBJ1-1, with TRBD1 as a possible D gene (5 bases). There are 14 residues in the CDR3. The V gene's germline CDR1 is SGHVS and CDR2 FQNEAQ. The germline V and J ends were trimmed by 1 base and 11 bases, with 17 bases remaining between them. The CDR3 protein is CASSLGDPRGFAFF. CDR3 DNA sequence: TGTGCCAGCAGCTTAGGGGATCCCCGGGGGTTCGCTTTCTTT.

V gene TRBV3-1 combines with J gene TRBJ2-1; 11 bases are shared with TRBD2. The CDR3 sequence is 17 residues long. J gave up 5 bases and V 10 bases, and 16 bases lay outside the gene matches. Germline values: CDR1 LGHDT, CDR2 YNNKEL (reference sequence). Here the CDR3 reads CATTTGLAGVLHNEQFF. In DNA form, the CDR3 reads TGTGCCACCACCACCGGACTAGCGGGTGTCCTCCACAATGAGCAGTTCTTC.

The J gene is TRBJ2-2, the V gene TRBV7-9; 7 bases agree with TRBD2. The germline gives CDR1 SEHNR, CDR2 FQNEAQ (reference sequence). The CDR3 is made up of 16 amino acids. Trimming at V came to 2 bases and at J to 5 bases, leaving 8 bases not matched to a gene. CDR3 nucleotides: TGTGCCAGCAGCTTATCGCGGGGGTCCGGGACCGGGGAGCTGTTTTTT. As protein: CASSLSRGSGTGELFF.

There are a few counts of this clonotype. The chain couples TRBV15 to TRBJ1-4; no reliable D call. The CDR3 contains 12 residues. Trimming took off 2 bases at V and 8 bases at J, with 6 bases between the two ends. CDR1 and CDR2 from the germline V gene are LNHNV and YYDKDF (reference sequence). In DNA form, the CDR3 reads TGTGCCACCAGCAGAAGAGGAGAAAAACTGTTTTTT. Residues: CATSRRGEKLFF.

This clonotype was seen many times. This chain's CDR3 is CSASNPDTQYF. Here the CDR3 DNA reads TGCAGTGCTAGTAATCCAGATACGCAGTATTTT. The V gene is TRBV20-1, the J gene TRBJ2-3; no firm D call. This CDR3 comprises 11 residues. Germline V lookup: CDR1 DFQATT, CDR2 SNEGSKA (reference sequence). V shed 3 bases and J shed 4 bases, with 5 bases lying between them.

For this clonotype: Being one base from a much bigger clone, this may be a read error. The gene calls are TRBV5-1 and TRBJ2-7; D remains ambiguous. The CDR3 has 10 amino acids. Trimming left V 5 bases short and J 9 bases short, with 9 bases between. Germline values: CDR1 SGHRS, CDR2 YFSETQ. The CDR3 loop is CASSCGLQYV. The CDR3 nucleotides read TGCGCCAGCAGTTGTGGTTTGCAGTACGTC.

In this sample, this clonotype turned up many times. The chain carries TRBV29-1 and TRBJ2-1; TRBD2 matches 15 bases. The junction had 6 bases not matched to a gene; V was cut back by 6 bases and J by 0 bases. The CDR3 length is 17 residues. Germline V CDR1 and CDR2: SQVTM, ANQGSEA. DNA of the CDR3: TGCAGCGTGGCAGGACTAGCGGGGGGGAGCTCCTACAATGAGCAGTTCTTC. Its translation: CSVAGLAGGSSYNEQFF.

This clonotype was detected ten times or more. The V and J genes are TRBV6-5 and TRBJ1-1; 9 positions agree with TRBD1. The V gene's germline CDR1 is MNHEY and CDR2 SVGAGI. V lost 8 bases to trimming and J lost 4 bases; unmatched junction nucleotides: 8. This CDR3 contains 14 residues. The chain's CDR3 is CASRDRASGTEAFF. In DNA form, the CDR3 reads TGTGCCAGCCGGGACAGGGCCTCGGGCACTGAAGCTTTCTTT.

This clonotype was found many times. The rearrangement uses TRBV20-1 and TRBJ1-1; 7 bases are a match to TRBD1. After removal of 2 bases from V and 0 bases from J, the junction contained 6 bases not matched to a gene. The CDR3 is 15 amino acids. Germline V gene sequence: CDR1 DFQATT, CDR2 SNEGSKA (reference sequence). The chain's CDR3 is CSARMTGRMNTEAFF. CDR3 bases: TGCAGTGCTAGAATGACAGGGAGAATGAACACTGAAGCTTTCTTT.

This chain uses TRBV7-3 with TRBJ2-1; 8 nucleotides line up with TRBD2. Germline V lookup: CDR1 SGHTA, CDR2 FQGTGA. V lost 4 bases, J lost 0 bases, and 2 bases stayed unmatched. There are 15 residues in the CDR3. CDR3 protein: CASSYGTSSYNEQFF. CDR3 DNA: TGTGCCAGCAGCTACGGGACTAGCTCCTACAATGAGCAGTTCTTC.

This clonotype was recorded at least ten times. The chain couples TRBV7-8 to TRBJ1-4; the match to TRBD1 covers 7 bases. With 5 bases clipped from V and 0 bases from J, the junction kept 6 bases outside the gene matches. CDR3 length equals 16 residues. The V gene's germline CDR1 is SGHVS and CDR2 FQNEAQ. The CDR3 region is CASSTRQGATNEKLFF. CDR3 coding DNA: TGTGCCAGCAGCACCCGACAGGGAGCAACTAATGAAAAACTGTTTTTT.

The genes are TRBV20-1 and TRBJ1-5; 7 nucleotides agree with TRBD1. The V segment lost 6 bases and the J segment 4 bases; nucleotides outside the gene matches: 12. This CDR3 region has 15 residues. Germline V gives CDR1 DFQATT, CDR2 SNEGSKA (reference sequence). For the CDR3, the DNA is TGCAGTGCGAGGACCCCGGGACAGACTAATCAGCCCCAGCATTTT. It specifies CSARTPGQTNQPQHF.